The rows below give T cell receptor beta chains drawn from one sample of a study of blood T cell repertoires in COVID-19. Some clones are missing from TCRdb's copy, which holds only in-frame ones; the method was immunoSEQ multiplex PCR. Of approximately 99,000 clones detected, about 91% appear once; the ten largest clones hold approximately 2%. Sequencing input: peripheral blood. Every receptor here comes from a man aged 45 to 65 with COVID-19, enrolled during active disease. Each CDR3 is given with its conserved first and last residue. Fields, in order: V gene, J gene, clone size, D gene, CDR3 protein, CDR3 DNA. A D gene is named only where the DNA matches it firmly. Clone size is not always given. Where it is, it says once, few, many or a class for expanded clones.

v_call: TRBV20-1; j_call: TRBJ2-7; clone_size: NA; d_call: NA; cdr3_aa: CSAAPGYEQYF; cdr3_nt: TGCAGTGCCGCCCCCGGGTACGAGCAGTACTTC
v_call: TRBV7-7; j_call: TRBJ1-5; clone_size: once; d_call: NA; cdr3_aa: CASSPTINQPQHF; cdr3_nt: TGTGCTAGCAGCCCGACAATCAATCAGCCCCAGCATTTT
v_call: TRBV5-1; j_call: TRBJ1-1; clone_size: NA; d_call: TRBD1; cdr3_aa: CASSLGWTGNTEAFF; cdr3_nt: TGCGCCAGCAGCTTGGGGTGGACAGGGAATACTGAAGCTTTCTTT
v_call: TRBV3-1/TRBV3-2; j_call: TRBJ2-7; clone_size: NA; d_call: TRBD1; cdr3_aa: CASSHPGTGGVYEQYF; cdr3_nt: TGTGCCAGCAGCCACCCTGGGACAGGGGGGGTCTACGAGCAGTACTTC
v_call: TRBV2; j_call: TRBJ2-7; clone_size: NA; d_call: NA; cdr3_aa: CASTLVYEQYF; cdr3_nt: TGTGCCAGCACGCTAGTCTACGAGCAGTACTTC
v_call: TRBV11-2; j_call: TRBJ1-1; clone_size: few; d_call: NA; cdr3_aa: CASSLGLEAFF; cdr3_nt: TGTGCCAGCAGCTTGGGACTTGAAGCTTTCTTT
v_call: TRBV19; j_call: TRBJ1-2; clone_size: NA; d_call: NA; cdr3_aa: CASSPGYRSNYGYTF; cdr3_nt: TGTGCCAGTAGTCCCGGATACAGATCTAACTATGGCTACACCTTC
v_call: TRBV7-2; j_call: TRBJ1-1; clone_size: few; d_call: NA; cdr3_aa: CASGSPGYSEAFF; cdr3_nt: TGTGCCAGCGGCAGTCCAGGGTACTCTGAAGCTTTCTTT
v_call: TRBV4-1; j_call: TRBJ1-4; clone_size: once; d_call: TRBD1; cdr3_aa: CASSQDGPGGTGREKLFF; cdr3_nt: TGCGCCAGCAGCCAAGATGGGCCAGGGGGGACAGGGCGGGAAAAACTGTTTTTT
v_call: TRBV27; j_call: TRBJ2-7; clone_size: NA; d_call: TRBD1; cdr3_aa: CASSSQGAGEQYF; cdr3_nt: TGTGCCAGCAGTAGTCAGGGGGCGGGTGAGCAGTACTTC
v_call: TRBV19; j_call: TRBJ1-2; clone_size: NA; d_call: NA; cdr3_aa: CASSIRDYPLDGYTF; cdr3_nt: TGTGCCAGTAGTATTCGGGATTACCCGTTGGATGGCTACACCTTC
v_call: TRBV27; j_call: TRBJ2-7; clone_size: NA; d_call: NA; cdr3_aa: CASSFQGPYEQYF; cdr3_nt: TGTGCCAGCAGTTTCCAGGGCCCCTACGAGCAGTACTTC
v_call: TRBV3-1/TRBV3-2; j_call: TRBJ2-7; clone_size: once; d_call: TRBD1; cdr3_aa: CASSPYPPGTGLHEQYF; cdr3_nt: TGTGCCAGCAGCCCCTACCCACCGGGGACAGGGTTACACGAGCAGTACTTC
v_call: TRBV30; j_call: TRBJ1-6; clone_size: few; d_call: NA; cdr3_aa: CAWYDRNSPLHF; cdr3_nt: TGTGCCTGGTACGACAGGAATTCACCCCTCCACTTT
v_call: TRBV28; j_call: TRBJ1-5; clone_size: NA; d_call: NA; cdr3_aa: CASSSGGTNQPQHF; cdr3_nt: TGTGCCAGCAGTTCTGGGGGGACCAATCAGCCCCAGCATTTT
v_call: TRBV11-2; j_call: TRBJ1-4; clone_size: NA; d_call: TRBD1; cdr3_aa: CASSTGVRRSTNEKLFF; cdr3_nt: TGTGCCAGCAGCACAGGGGTCCGGCGGTCAACTAATGAAAAACTGTTTTTT
v_call: TRBV2; j_call: TRBJ1-4; clone_size: NA; d_call: NA; cdr3_aa: CAMGGAANEKLFF; cdr3_nt: TGTGCCATGGGCGGGGCTGCTAATGAAAAACTGTTTTTT
v_call: TRBV28; j_call: TRBJ2-7; clone_size: NA; d_call: TRBD2; cdr3_aa: CAILAGGKYEQYF; cdr3_nt: TGTGCCATCCTAGCGGGGGGGAAGTACGAGCAGTACTTC
v_call: TRBV14; j_call: TRBJ1-1; clone_size: NA; d_call: TRBD1; cdr3_aa: CASSQTGTVTEAFF; cdr3_nt: TGTGCCAGCAGCCAAACTGGGACAGTTACTGAAGCTTTCTTT
v_call: TRBV28; j_call: TRBJ1-5; clone_size: once; d_call: TRBD1; cdr3_aa: CASSLRGQGALAQHF; cdr3_nt: TGTGCCAGCAGTTTAAGGGGACAGGGGGCTTTGGCCCAGCATTTT
v_call: TRBV5-1; j_call: TRBJ2-3; clone_size: NA; d_call: TRBD1; cdr3_aa: CASSLETGFAQYF; cdr3_nt: TGCGCCAGCAGCTTGGAGACAGGGTTCGCGCAGTATTTT
v_call: TRBV11-1; j_call: TRBJ2-7; clone_size: NA; d_call: TRBD1; cdr3_aa: CASSTPGTAYEQYF; cdr3_nt: TGTGCCAGCAGCACTCCGGGGACAGCCTACGAGCAGTACTTC
v_call: TRBV24-1; j_call: TRBJ1-2; clone_size: NA; d_call: NA; cdr3_aa: CATSDSRWLANYGYTF; cdr3_nt: TGTGCCACCAGTGATTCGAGGTGGTTGGCTAACTATGGCTACACCTTC
v_call: TRBV27; j_call: TRBJ2-1; clone_size: NA; d_call: NA; cdr3_aa: CASTSYSSYNEQFF; cdr3_nt: TGTGCCAGCACTTCCTACAGCTCCTACAATGAGCAGTTCTTC
v_call: TRBV9; j_call: TRBJ1-5; clone_size: NA; d_call: NA; cdr3_aa: CASSRGLRPDQPQHF; cdr3_nt: TGTGCCAGCAGCCGCGGGTTGAGGCCCGATCAGCCCCAGCATTTT
v_call: TRBV10-1; j_call: TRBJ1-2; clone_size: NA; d_call: NA; cdr3_aa: CASSGADNPGHGYTF; cdr3_nt: TGCGCCAGCAGTGGGGCGGACAATCCCGGGCATGGCTACACCTTC
v_call: TRBV12-3/TRBV12-4; j_call: TRBJ2-7; clone_size: NA; d_call: NA; cdr3_aa: CASSRDTSYEQYF; cdr3_nt: TGTGCCAGCAGTCGGGACACCTCCTACGAGCAGTACTTC
v_call: TRBV14; j_call: TRBJ1-2; clone_size: few; d_call: NA; cdr3_aa: CASSQDMGRVRGYTF; cdr3_nt: TGTGCCAGCAGCCAAGATATGGGGAGGGTGAGAGGCTACACCTTC
v_call: TRBV7-7; j_call: TRBJ2-2; clone_size: NA; d_call: TRBD1; cdr3_aa: CASSPGQGYTGELFF; cdr3_nt: TGTGCTAGCAGCCCAGGACAGGGGTACACCGGGGAGCTGTTTTTT
v_call: TRBV3-1/TRBV3-2; j_call: TRBJ2-1; clone_size: NA; d_call: NA; cdr3_aa: CASSQGTGSSYNEQFF; cdr3_nt: TGTGCCAGCAGCCAAGGTACGGGGAGCTCCTACAATGAGCAGTTCTTC
v_call: TRBV27; j_call: TRBJ1-6; clone_size: NA; d_call: TRBD1; cdr3_aa: CASSTGGAVTSPLHF; cdr3_nt: TGTGCCAGCAGTACAGGGGGCGCGGTTACTTCACCCCTCCACTTT
v_call: TRBV7-8; j_call: TRBJ2-7; clone_size: NA; d_call: NA; cdr3_aa: CASTLNRDKGYEQYF; cdr3_nt: TGTGCCAGCACCCTCAACCGGGACAAAGGCTACGAGCAGTACTTC
v_call: TRBV6-1; j_call: TRBJ1-4; clone_size: NA; d_call: TRBD1; cdr3_aa: CASSDGQGATNEKLFF; cdr3_nt: TGTGCCAGCAGTGATGGACAGGGAGCAACTAATGAAAAACTGTTTTTT
v_call: TRBV10-3; j_call: TRBJ1-2; clone_size: NA; d_call: NA; cdr3_aa: CAIMDSGYTF; cdr3_nt: TGTGCCATCATGGACAGTGGCTACACCTTC
v_call: TRBV11-3; j_call: TRBJ1-3; clone_size: few; d_call: NA; cdr3_aa: CASSTASGNTIYF; cdr3_nt: TGTGCCAGCAGTACAGCCTCTGGAAACACCATATATTTT
v_call: TRBV28; j_call: TRBJ2-5; clone_size: once; d_call: NA; cdr3_aa: CASSLSGGTQETQYF; cdr3_nt: TGTGCCAGCAGTTTGTCCGGCGGCACACAAGAGACCCAGTACTTC
v_call: TRBV3-1/TRBV3-2; j_call: TRBJ2-2; clone_size: NA; d_call: TRBD2; cdr3_aa: CASSLLAANTGELFF; cdr3_nt: TGTGCCAGCAGCCTACTAGCGGCGAACACCGGGGAGCTGTTTTTT
v_call: TRBV2; j_call: TRBJ1-6; clone_size: NA; d_call: TRBD1; cdr3_aa: CASTRGGSSPLHF; cdr3_nt: TGTGCCAGCACTCGAGGGGGCAGTTCACCCCTCCACTTT
v_call: TRBV12-3/TRBV12-4; j_call: TRBJ2-7; clone_size: NA; d_call: TRBD1; cdr3_aa: CASSLGLVTGWRF; cdr3_nt: TGTGCCAGCAGTTTAGGGCTGGTGACAGGGTGGCGCTTC
v_call: TRBV30; j_call: TRBJ1-1; clone_size: once; d_call: NA; cdr3_aa: CAWSRGGLVRTEAFF; cdr3_nt: TGTGCCTGGAGTAGGGGGGGCCTCGTTCGGACTGAAGCTTTCTTT
v_call: TRBV6-6; j_call: TRBJ2-7; clone_size: NA; d_call: NA; cdr3_aa: CASSPSSYEQYF; cdr3_nt: TGTGCCAGCAGCCCTTCTAGCTACGAGCAGTACTTC
v_call: TRBV6-6; j_call: TRBJ1-1; clone_size: NA; d_call: TRBD1; cdr3_aa: CASSYRTGPKEKAFF; cdr3_nt: TGTGCCAGCAGTTACCGGACAGGCCCTAAGGAGAAAGCTTTCTTT